The 6 T cell receptor beta chains listed next were all sequenced from one sample in a study of a mutant IDH1 vaccine in newly diagnosed glioma. Their antigen targets remain unknown. The sample's time point: week 11, during vaccination. Mutant IDH1 20-mer peptide, at 300 ug, made up each vaccine dose, with topical imiquimod. Sequencing was performed with immunoSEQ multiplex PCR; in TCRdb, only in-frame clones are kept and a portion is missing. This sample has about 61,000 clones; approximately 80% occur once, and the top ten carry approximately 6.1%. Sequencing was performed on PBMCs, taken from a glioma patient whose treatment included an IDH1 peptide vaccine. The source of these receptors is a man aged 50 to 60 with glioma.

This clone was found a few times. V is TRBV10-1 and J is TRBJ1-5; no clear D. The V gene lost 8 bases and the J gene lost 2 bases, with 7 bases spanning the gap. The CDR3 runs to 12 residues. In germline, CDR1 is WNHNN, CDR2 SYGVQD (reference sequence). The chain's CDR3 is CASLPGNQPQHF. As DNA, the CDR3 is TGCGCCAGCTTACCAGGCAATCAGCCCCAGCATTTT.

The rearrangement joins TRBV10-3 to TRBJ2-5, with D tentatively TRBD1 (6 bases). The CDR3 consists of 12 residues. Germline lookup yields CDR1 ENHRY and CDR2 SYGVKD. Trimming took off 11 bases at V and 5 bases at J, with 15 bases between the two ends. CDR3 protein: CACEGDEETQYF. Written as DNA, the CDR3 is TGTGCCTGTGAGGGGGATGAGGAGACCCAGTACTTC.

This rearrangement joins TRBV7-2 to TRBJ1-3, with D possibly matching TRBD1 (6 bases). The CDR3 contains 17 residues. Germline-derived CDR1 and CDR2 are SGHTA and FQGNSA. The germline V and J ends were trimmed by 1 base and 10 bases, with 23 bases remaining between them. The CDR3 region has the DNA TGTGCCAGCAGCTTAGGGGGGTCGGGACAAGGGCAGGGGACCATATATTTT. Its translation: CASSLGGSGQGQGTIYF.

This clone occurred a few times. The CDR3 region is CASSFKGSSTDTQYF. The CDR3 DNA reads as TGCGCCAGCAGCTTTAAGGGCTCTAGCACAGATACGCAGTATTTT. V usage is TRBV5-1 and J usage is TRBJ2-3; D is undetermined. This CDR3 has 15 residues. Germline lookup yields CDR1 SGHRS and CDR2 YFSETQ. V lost 2 bases, J lost 0 bases, and 10 bases lay in between.

There are a few counts of this clone. The chain couples TRBV2 to TRBJ1-1; no firm D call. CDR3 size: 14 residues. V dropped 10 bases and J dropped 0 bases, with 15 bases sitting between them. Looked up from germline, CDR1 is SNHLY and CDR2 is FYNNEI. The CDR3 here is CAIRLGAMNTEAFF. CDR3 coding DNA: TGTGCCATCCGACTGGGAGCCATGAACACTGAAGCTTTCTTT.

Written as DNA, the CDR3 is TGTGCCAGCAGTAGGGGGTTGGCTTCACCCCTCCACTTT. As protein: CASSRGLASPLHF. The chain recombines TRBV14 with TRBJ1-6, with D perhaps matching TRBD1 (6 bases). Per germline, CDR1 SGHDN and CDR2 FVKESK. The CDR3 is 13 amino acids. The V and J ends lost 6 bases and 9 bases respectively, with 12 bases between them.